The rows below give T cell receptor beta chains drawn from one sample of a study of blood T cell repertoires in COVID-19. Sequencing was performed with immunoSEQ multiplex PCR; in TCRdb, only in-frame clones are kept and a portion is missing. The sample has approximately 200,000 clones, approximately 83% seen once; the top ten hold about 8%. Material for sequencing was peripheral blood. Source of these receptors: a woman aged 50 to 60 with acute or convalescent COVID-19. Each CDR3 is given with its conserved first and last residue. A D gene is named only where the DNA matches it firmly. Not every row has a clone size; where given, it reads once, few, many or a size class.

D: TRBD1
J: TRBJ2-7
V: TRBV7-9
size: few
CDR3: CASSRTGSSYEQYF
DNA: TGTGCCAGCAGCCGGACAGGGTCTTCCTACGAGCAGTACTTC

D: TRBD1
J: TRBJ2-1
V: TRBV27
size: .
CDR3: CASSFGTGPGDEQFF
DNA: TGTGCCAGCAGTTTTGGGACAGGACCTGGGGATGAGCAGTTCTTC

D: TRBD2
J: TRBJ2-5
V: TRBV11-2
size: .
CDR3: CASSQDRALAGAHGETQYF
DNA: TGTGCCAGCAGCCAAGACAGGGCCTTAGCGGGAGCGCATGGAGAGACCCAGTACTTC

D: TRBD2
J: TRBJ2-3
V: TRBV10-3
size: .
CDR3: CAISESGSGTDTQYF
DNA: TGTGCCATCAGTGAAAGCGGGAGTGGTACAGATACGCAGTATTTT

D: .
J: TRBJ1-5
V: TRBV18
size: .
CDR3: CASSPEIISGPQHF
DNA: TGTGCCAGCTCCCCAGAGATAATAAGTGGGCCCCAGCATTTT

D: .
J: TRBJ2-1
V: TRBV5-1
size: .
CDR3: CASSYNNEQFF
DNA: TGCGCCAGCAGCTACAACAATGAGCAGTTCTTC

D: TRBD2
J: TRBJ2-3
V: TRBV3-1/TRBV3-2
size: .
CDR3: CASSLTSGGGPRTDTQYF
DNA: TGTGCCAGCAGCCTAACTAGCGGGGGGGGCCCAAGGACAGATACGCAGTATTTT

D: TRBD1
J: TRBJ2-1
V: TRBV6-5
size: .
CDR3: CASSYSGTGSDEQFF
DNA: TGTGCCAGCAGTTACTCCGGGACAGGGTCGGATGAGCAGTTCTTC

D: .
J: TRBJ1-1
V: TRBV19
size: .
CDR3: CASSDGGITGPRTEAFF
DNA: TGTGCCAGTAGTGACGGGGGGATTACAGGGCCGCGGACTGAAGCTTTCTTT

D: TRBD1
J: TRBJ2-1
V: TRBV11-2
size: .
CDR3: CASSRLAGGPSGQFF
DNA: TGTGCCAGCAGCCGACTGGCAGGGGGTCCCAGTGGGCAGTTCTTC

D: TRBD2
J: TRBJ2-5
V: TRBV6-2/TRBV6-3
size: .
CDR3: CASSILKLAGVETQYF
DNA: TGTGCCAGCAGTATCCTGAAACTAGCGGGGGTTGAGACCCAGTACTTC

D: .
J: TRBJ1-1
V: TRBV18
size: .
CDR3: CASSPAGNTEAFF
DNA: TGTGCCAGCTCACCCGCAGGAAACACTGAAGCTTTCTTT

D: TRBD2
J: TRBJ2-7
V: TRBV27
size: .
CDR3: CASSLRPSSGRPYEQYF
DNA: TGTGCCAGCAGTTTAAGGCCCTCTAGCGGGAGACCCTACGAGCAGTACTTC